This TCR beta chain emerged from a study of regulatory T cells in long-lasting Graves disease. Sequencing libraries for TCR beta were prepared with iRepertoire HTBI primers and Arm-PCR of CDR3 regions. Via MiXCR, TCRdb re-called the multiplex PCR reads, giving one row per CDR3 protein. The sample includes 400,000 to 500,000 distinct CDR3 sequences, 11% to 15% of them seen just once. Time point of the sample: newly diagnosed GD, antithyroid drugs for less than 3 months. The TCR library was made from RNA that had been extracted from PBMCs in TRIzol. Germline CDR1 SNHLY, CDR2 FYNNEI. The CDR3 covers 13 residues. Trimming cost V 7 bases and J 6 bases, with 14 bases left between them. This clonotype has a count of ten or more. These data were also reused for a study on T cells in Graves' hyperthyroidism and ophthalmopathy.

The J gene is TRBJ2-3, the V gene TRBV2; no clear D gene. The source material was peripheral blood mononuclear cells (PBMCs), sampled at new diagnosis, from a patient treated with antithyroid drugs. The TCR was taken from a woman between 50 and 59 years old with Graves disease. The CDR3 sequence is CASTRPSHDTQYF. The DNA of the CDR3 is TGTGCCAGCACCCGGCCGTCCCACGATACGCAGTATTTT.